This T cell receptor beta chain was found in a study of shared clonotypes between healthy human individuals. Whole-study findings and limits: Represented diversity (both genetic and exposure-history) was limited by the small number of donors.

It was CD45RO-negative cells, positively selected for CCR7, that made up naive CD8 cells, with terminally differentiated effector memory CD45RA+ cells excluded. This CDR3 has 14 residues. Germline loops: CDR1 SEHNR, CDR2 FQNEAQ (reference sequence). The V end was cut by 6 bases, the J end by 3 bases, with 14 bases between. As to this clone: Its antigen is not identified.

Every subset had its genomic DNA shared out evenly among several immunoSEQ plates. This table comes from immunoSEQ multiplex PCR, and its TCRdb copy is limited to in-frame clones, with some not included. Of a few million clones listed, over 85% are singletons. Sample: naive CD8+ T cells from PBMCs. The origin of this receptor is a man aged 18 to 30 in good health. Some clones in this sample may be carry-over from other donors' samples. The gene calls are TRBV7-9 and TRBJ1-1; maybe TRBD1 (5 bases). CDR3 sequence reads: CASRLGGGDTEAFF. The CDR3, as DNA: TGTGCCAGCAGGTTGGGAGGAGGGGACACTGAAGCTTTCTTT.